This T cell receptor (beta chain) emerged from a study of cytomegalovirus exposure and HLA in healthy donors. J was trimmed by 8 bases and V by 4 bases; bases with no gene match: 10. The CDR3 is 14 amino acids. Germline values: CDR1 SQVTM, CDR2 ANQGSEA. Amplification used 60 Vbeta primers and 13 Jbeta primers. Clones were sequenced by immunoSEQ multiplex PCR, and TCRdb holds only the in-frame ones, with some missing. Of 95,000 to 150,000 clones listed, over 70% are singletons. This sequence was found in a woman aged 40-49 years in good health and CMV-seronegative. Sequenced input: PBMCs. The rearrangement joins TRBV29-1 to TRBJ1-2; 10 bases line up with TRBD1. CDR3 sequence: CSVGSGTGAEGYTF. CDR3 DNA sequence: TGCAGCGTTGGGTCCGGGACAGGGGCCGAGGGCTACACCTTC.